This T cell receptor (beta chain) came from a study of T cell repertoires in cytomegalovirus infection. Germline loops: CDR1 LGHNA, CDR2 YSLEER. The CDR3 is 16 amino acids. V lost 0 bases and J 1 base, leaving 10 bases between the germline ends. This clonotype was found a few times. From the reads, TCRdb called clonotypes with MiXCR, one entry per CDR3 protein. Of nearly 450,000 distinct CDR3 sequences in the sample, roughly a third were seen once. The source of this sequence is a human donor in good health (CMV status not recorded). Some clones in this sample may be carry-over from other donors' samples. Source material: PBMCs. The chain carries TRBV4-3 and TRBJ1-3, with D possibly being TRBD1 (6 bases). CDR3 protein: CASSQDLDRSGNTIYF. CDR3 DNA sequence: TGCGCCAGCAGCCAAGATCTTGACAGGTCTGGAAACACCATATATTTT.